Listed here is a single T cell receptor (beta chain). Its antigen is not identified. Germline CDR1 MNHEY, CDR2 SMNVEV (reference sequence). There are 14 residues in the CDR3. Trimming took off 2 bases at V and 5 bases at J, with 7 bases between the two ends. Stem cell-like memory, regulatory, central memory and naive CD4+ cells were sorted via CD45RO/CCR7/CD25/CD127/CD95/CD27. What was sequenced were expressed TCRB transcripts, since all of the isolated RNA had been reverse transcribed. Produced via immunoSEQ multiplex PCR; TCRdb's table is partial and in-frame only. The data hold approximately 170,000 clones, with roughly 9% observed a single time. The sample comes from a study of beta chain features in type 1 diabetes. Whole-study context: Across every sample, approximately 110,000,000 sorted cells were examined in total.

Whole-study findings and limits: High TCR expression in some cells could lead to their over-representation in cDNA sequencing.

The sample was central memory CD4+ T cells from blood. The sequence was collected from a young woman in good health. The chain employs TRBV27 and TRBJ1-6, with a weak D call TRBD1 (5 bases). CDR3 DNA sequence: TGTGCCAGCAGTTTAAGGGGCAATAATTCACCCCTCCACTTT. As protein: CASSLRGNNSPLHF.